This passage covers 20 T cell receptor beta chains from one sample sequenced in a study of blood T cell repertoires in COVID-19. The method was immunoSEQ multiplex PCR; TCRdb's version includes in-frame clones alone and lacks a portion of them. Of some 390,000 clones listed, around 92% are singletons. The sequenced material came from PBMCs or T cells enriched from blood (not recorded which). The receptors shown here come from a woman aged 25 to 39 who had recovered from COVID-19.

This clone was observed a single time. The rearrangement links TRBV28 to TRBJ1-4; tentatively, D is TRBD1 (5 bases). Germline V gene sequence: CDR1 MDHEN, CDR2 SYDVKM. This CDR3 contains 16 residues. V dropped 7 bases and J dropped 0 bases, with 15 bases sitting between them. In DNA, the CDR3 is TGTGCCAGCACCCCCCTGAGACAGTCAACTAATGAAAAACTGTTTTTT. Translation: CASTPLRQSTNEKLFF.

The CDR3 here is CASSLAGGLSGYTF. The CDR3 region has the DNA TGTGCCAGCAGTTTAGCAGGGGGCCTATCAGGCTACACCTTC. The rearrangement joins TRBV27 to TRBJ1-2, with 8 bases lining up with TRBD1. The V gene end was trimmed by 2 bases and the J gene end by 8 bases; junction bases not matched to a gene: 7. CDR1 and CDR2 from the germline V gene are MNHEY and SMNVEV (reference sequence). This CDR3 contains 14 residues.

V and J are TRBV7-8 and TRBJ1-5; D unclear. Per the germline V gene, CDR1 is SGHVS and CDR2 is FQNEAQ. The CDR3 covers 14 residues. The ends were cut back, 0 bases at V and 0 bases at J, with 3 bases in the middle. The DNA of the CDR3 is TGTGCCAGCAGCTTAGCGCGTAGCAATCAGCCCCAGCATTTT. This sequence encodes CASSLARSNQPQHF.

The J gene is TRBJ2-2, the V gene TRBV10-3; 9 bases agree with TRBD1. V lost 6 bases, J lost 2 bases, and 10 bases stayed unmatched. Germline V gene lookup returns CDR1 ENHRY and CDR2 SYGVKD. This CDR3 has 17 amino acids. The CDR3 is CAISRIRTGENTGELFF. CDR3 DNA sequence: TGTGCCATCAGCCGGATAAGGACAGGGGAAAACACCGGGGAGCTGTTTTTT.

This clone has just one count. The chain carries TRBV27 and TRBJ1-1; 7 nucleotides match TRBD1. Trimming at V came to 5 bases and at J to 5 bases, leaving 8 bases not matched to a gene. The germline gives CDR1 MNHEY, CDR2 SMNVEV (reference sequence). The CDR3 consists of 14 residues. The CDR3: CASSLKGARTEAFF. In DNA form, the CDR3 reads TGTGCCAGCAGTCTAAAGGGGGCCCGGACTGAAGCTTTCTTT.

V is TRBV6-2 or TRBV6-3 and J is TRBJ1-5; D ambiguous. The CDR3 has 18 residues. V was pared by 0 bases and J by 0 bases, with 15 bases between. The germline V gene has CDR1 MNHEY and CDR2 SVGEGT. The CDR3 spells CASSYSTAGIYSNQPQHF. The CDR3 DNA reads TGTGCCAGCAGTTACTCGACCGCGGGAATCTATAGCAATCAGCCCCAGCATTTT.

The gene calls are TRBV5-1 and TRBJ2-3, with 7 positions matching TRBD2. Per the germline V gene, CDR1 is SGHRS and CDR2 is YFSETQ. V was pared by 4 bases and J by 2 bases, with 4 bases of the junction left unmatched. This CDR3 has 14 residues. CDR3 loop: CASSLLASTDTQYF. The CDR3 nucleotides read TGCGCCAGCAGCCTACTAGCGTCCACAGATACGCAGTATTTT.

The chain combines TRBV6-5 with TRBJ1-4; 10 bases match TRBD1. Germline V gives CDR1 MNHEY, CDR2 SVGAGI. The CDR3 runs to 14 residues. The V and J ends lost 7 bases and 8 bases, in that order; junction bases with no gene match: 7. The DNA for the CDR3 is TGTGCCAGCATCCTCGGGACAGGGGAAGAAAAACTGTTTTTT. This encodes CASILGTGEEKLFF.

CDR3 loop: CASSLVGAGNEQFF. In DNA, the CDR3 is TGTGCCAGCAGCTTAGTAGGCGCGGGGAATGAGCAGTTCTTC. The chain combines TRBV11-2 with TRBJ2-1; tentatively, D is TRBD2 (6 bases). V was shortened by 1 base and J by 7 bases, with 11 bases between the two germline ends. The CDR3 loop spans 14 amino acids. CDR1 SGHAT and CDR2 FQNNGV come from the germline V gene.

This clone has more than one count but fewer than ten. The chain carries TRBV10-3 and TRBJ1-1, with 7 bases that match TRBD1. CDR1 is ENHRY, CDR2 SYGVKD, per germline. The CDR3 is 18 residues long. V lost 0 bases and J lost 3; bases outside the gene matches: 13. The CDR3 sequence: CAISESTQRQGRDTEAFF. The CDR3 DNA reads TGTGCCATCAGTGAGTCGACTCAGAGACAGGGAAGGGACACTGAAGCTTTCTTT.

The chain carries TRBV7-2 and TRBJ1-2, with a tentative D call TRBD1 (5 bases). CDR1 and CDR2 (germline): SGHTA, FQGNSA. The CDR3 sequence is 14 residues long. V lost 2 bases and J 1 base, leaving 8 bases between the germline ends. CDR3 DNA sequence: TGTGCCAGCAGCTTAACCCAGGGTAACTATGGCTACACCTTC. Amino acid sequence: CASSLTQGNYGYTF.

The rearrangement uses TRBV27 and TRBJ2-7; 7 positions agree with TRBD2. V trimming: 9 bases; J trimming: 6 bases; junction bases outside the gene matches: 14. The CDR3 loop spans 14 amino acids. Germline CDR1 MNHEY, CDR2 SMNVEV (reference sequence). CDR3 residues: CASATGLTYVEQYF. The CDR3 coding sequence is TGTGCCAGTGCTACGGGACTAACTTATGTCGAGCAGTACTTC.

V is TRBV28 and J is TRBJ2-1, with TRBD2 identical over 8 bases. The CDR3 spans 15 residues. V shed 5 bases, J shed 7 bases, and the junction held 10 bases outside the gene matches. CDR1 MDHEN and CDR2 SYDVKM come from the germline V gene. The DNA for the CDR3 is TGTGCCAGCAGTCCAGGACTAGCCGGTAGGAATGAGCAGTTCTTC. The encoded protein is CASSPGLAGRNEQFF.

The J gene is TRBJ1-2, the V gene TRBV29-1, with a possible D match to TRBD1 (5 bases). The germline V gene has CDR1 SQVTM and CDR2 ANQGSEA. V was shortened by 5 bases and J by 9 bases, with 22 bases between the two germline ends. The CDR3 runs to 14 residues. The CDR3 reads CSVMGLSGGESYTF. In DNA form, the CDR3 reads TGCAGCGTTATGGGGCTGTCGGGCGGCGAGAGCTACACCTTC.

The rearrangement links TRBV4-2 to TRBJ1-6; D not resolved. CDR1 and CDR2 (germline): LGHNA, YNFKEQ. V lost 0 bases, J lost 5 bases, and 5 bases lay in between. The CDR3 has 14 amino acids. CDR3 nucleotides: TGTGCCAGCAGCCAAGAGGGCCATAATTCACCCCTCCACTTT. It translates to CASSQEGHNSPLHF.

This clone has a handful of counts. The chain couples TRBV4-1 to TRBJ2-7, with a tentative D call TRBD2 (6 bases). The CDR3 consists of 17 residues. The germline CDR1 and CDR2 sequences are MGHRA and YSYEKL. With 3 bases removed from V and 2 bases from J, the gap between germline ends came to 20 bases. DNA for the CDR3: TGCGCCAGCAGCCACCTTAGCGATCGGGGGAGTCCCTACGAGCAGTACTTC. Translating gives CASSHLSDRGSPYEQYF.

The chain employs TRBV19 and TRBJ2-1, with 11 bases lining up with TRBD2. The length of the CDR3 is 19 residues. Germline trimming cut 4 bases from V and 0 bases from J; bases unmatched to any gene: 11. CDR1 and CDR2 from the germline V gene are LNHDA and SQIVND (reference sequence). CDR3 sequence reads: CASSKTPTSGASSYNEQFF. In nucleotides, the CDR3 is TGTGCCAGTAGTAAGACCCCGACTAGCGGGGCGAGCTCCTACAATGAGCAGTTCTTC.

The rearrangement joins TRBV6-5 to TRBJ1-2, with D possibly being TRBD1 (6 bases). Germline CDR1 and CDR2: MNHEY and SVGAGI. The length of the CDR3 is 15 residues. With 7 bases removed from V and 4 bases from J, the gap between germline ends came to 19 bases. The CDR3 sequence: CASTGADGQLYGYTF. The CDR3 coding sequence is TGTGCCAGCACAGGAGCCGACGGACAGCTCTATGGCTACACCTTC.

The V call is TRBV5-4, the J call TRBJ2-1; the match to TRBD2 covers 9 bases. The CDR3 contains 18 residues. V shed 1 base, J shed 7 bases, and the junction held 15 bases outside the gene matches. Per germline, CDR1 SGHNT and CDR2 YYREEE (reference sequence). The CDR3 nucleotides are TGTGCCAGCAGCTTGTCAGCGGCGCGGGGGGGCATTAGGAATGAGCAGTTCTTC. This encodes CASSLSAARGGIRNEQFF.

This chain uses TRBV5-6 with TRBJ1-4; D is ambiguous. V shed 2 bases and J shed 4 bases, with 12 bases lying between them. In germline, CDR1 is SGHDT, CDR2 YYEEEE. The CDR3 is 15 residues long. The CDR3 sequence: CASSLVAGLNEKLFF. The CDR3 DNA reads TGTGCCAGCAGCTTAGTGGCGGGTCTTAATGAAAAACTGTTTTTT.